This T cell receptor (beta chain) was sequenced in a study of blood T cells in healthy people across ages. CDR1 is SQVTM, CDR2 ANQGSEA, per germline. J was trimmed by 6 bases and V by 6 bases; bases with no gene match: 2. There are 12 residues in the CDR3. Sample-barcoded 5' priming and a J-beta primer mix drove a second PCR of 7 to 11 cycles. TCRdb reprocessed the 5' RACE reads via MiXCR and lists one record per CDR3 protein. The sample records 600,000 to 850,000 distinct CDR3 sequences, 20% to 25% being singletons. This clonotype was seen a handful of times. The data also belong to a second study, concerning T cells of mothers and their children.

Sequencing was performed on blood. The receptor was isolated from a boy younger than 18 in good health. The chain links TRBV29-1 to TRBJ2-1; TRBD1 agrees at 10 bases. CDR3: CSVGQGGNEQFF. The CDR3 DNA reads as TGCAGCGTAGGACAGGGGGGCAATGAGCAGTTCTTC.